This T cell receptor beta chain was captured by sequencing in a study of T cell changes during pregnancy in multiple sclerosis. The table came from immunoSEQ multiplex PCR; TCRdb's copy has only in-frame clones and leaves some out. The repertoire includes tens of thousands of clones, 90% to 95% of them detected once, and 0.2% to 0.25% sits in the top ten. This CDR3 spans 14 amino acids. Germline loops: CDR1 SGDLS, CDR2 YYNGEE. V was pared by 2 bases and J by 5 bases, with 10 bases between. Sequencing was performed on CD4+ T cells from peripheral blood mononuclear cells, taken before pregnancy. The J gene is TRBJ2-2, the V gene TRBV9; the D is unclear. The sequence derives from a female donor with multiple sclerosis, enrolled in a pregnancy study. CDR3: CASSVDPRTGELFF. For the CDR3, the DNA is TGTGCCAGCAGCGTTGACCCTAGAACCGGGGAGCTGTTTTTT.